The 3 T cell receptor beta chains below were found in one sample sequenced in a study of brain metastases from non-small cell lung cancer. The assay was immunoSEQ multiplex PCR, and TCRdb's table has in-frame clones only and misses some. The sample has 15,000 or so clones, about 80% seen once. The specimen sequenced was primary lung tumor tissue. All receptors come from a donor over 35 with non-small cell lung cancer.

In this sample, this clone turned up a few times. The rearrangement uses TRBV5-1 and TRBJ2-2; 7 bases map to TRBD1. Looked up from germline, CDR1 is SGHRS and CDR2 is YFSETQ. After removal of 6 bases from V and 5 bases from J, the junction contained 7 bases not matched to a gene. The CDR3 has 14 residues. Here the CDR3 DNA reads TGCGCCAGCATGAGGGACAGCTTTACCGGGGAGCTGTTTTTT. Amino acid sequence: CASMRDSFTGELFF. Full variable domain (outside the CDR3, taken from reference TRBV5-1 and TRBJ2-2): KAGVTQTPRYLIKTRGQQVTLSCSPISGHRSVSWYQQTPGQGLQFLFEYFSETQRNKGNFPGRFSGRQFSNSRSEMNVSTLELGDSALYLCASMRDSFTGELFFGEGSRLTVL.

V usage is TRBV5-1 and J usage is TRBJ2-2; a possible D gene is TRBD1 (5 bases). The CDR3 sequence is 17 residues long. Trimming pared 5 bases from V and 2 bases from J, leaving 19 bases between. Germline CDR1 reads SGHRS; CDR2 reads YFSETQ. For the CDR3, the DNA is TGCGCCAGCAGTCTGGCCCGACAGAGCGCTAACACCGGGGAGCTGTTTTTT. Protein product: CASSLARQSANTGELFF.

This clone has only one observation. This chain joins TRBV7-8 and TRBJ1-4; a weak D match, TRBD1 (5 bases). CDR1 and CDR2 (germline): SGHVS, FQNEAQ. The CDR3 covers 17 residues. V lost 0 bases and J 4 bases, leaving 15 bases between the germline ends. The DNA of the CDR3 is TGTGCCAGCAGCTTAGCGGGGCTGACAGCCTTTAATGAAAAACTGTTTTTT. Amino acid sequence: CASSLAGLTAFNEKLFF.